The rows below give T cell receptor beta chains drawn from one sample of a study of metastatic and nonmetastatic thyroid tumors. Using MiXCR, TCRdb reanalyzed the PCR reads. The sample consists of 10,000 to 15,000 clones, over 25% of them appearing once. Sample: tumor tissue. The source of these receptors is a female donor with papillary thyroid cancer or a benign thyroid nodule (not recorded which). Some clones in this sample may be carry-over from other donors' samples. CDR3s include the opening cysteine and the closing phenylalanine or tryptophan.

TRBJ2-7 TRBV11-3 13 CASSSFGGNEQYF
TRBJ1-1 TRBV27 13 CASSPLVKTEAFF
TRBJ1-6 TRBV6-1 14 CASTRSSYNSPLHF
TRBJ1-5 TRBV2 15 CASRVKGAGNQPQHF
TRBJ2-3 TRBV18 13 CASSPLRTDTQYF
TRBJ1-3 TRBV7-6 14 CASSLAGSGNTIYF
TRBJ1-2 TRBV11-2 15 CASSKEGGTGTGYTF
TRBJ2-1 TRBV19 15 CASSRGRAPYNEQFF
TRBJ2-1 TRBV12-3/TRBV12-4 14 CASSVDRANNEQFF
TRBJ2-2 TRBV25-1 16 CASSPGSGQGSGELFF
TRBJ2-7 TRBV29-1 12 CSALGQGEEQYF
TRBJ2-3 TRBV5-1 16 CASSLEQGARSDTQYF
TRBJ2-1 TRBV20-1 12 CSATGGYNEQFF
TRBJ1-1 TRBV6-2/TRBV6-3 12 CARNPLGTEAFF
TRBJ2-1 TRBV6-5 15 CASSYSYRLGNEQFF
TRBJ1-5 TRBV6-1 13 CASSGDRGQPQHF
TRBJ2-3 TRBV5-6 14 CASSLQGYTDTQYF
TRBJ1-2 TRBV4-1 13 CASSLQDRPGYTF
TRBJ2-7 TRBV6-1 16 CASTIGPTSGLNEQYF
TRBJ1-4 TRBV3-1 12 CASSQGNEKLFF
TRBJ2-5 TRBV3-1 16 CASIRKRAGYQETQYF
TRBJ2-3 TRBV6-5 13 CASSYSLGFPQYF
TRBJ2-2 TRBV6-2/TRBV6-3 20 CASSPYMRPTGGSSGGELFF
TRBJ1-2 TRBV10-1 15 CASSEGVGGSYGYTF
TRBJ2-7 TRBV18 11 CASSPDYEQYF
TRBJ1-1 TRBV5-1 14 CASSLGGLNTEAFF
TRBJ2-4 TRBV28 13 CASSPPGGNIQYF
TRBJ1-5 TRBV6-1 15 CASIEGGGSVQPQHF
TRBJ2-3 TRBV2 15 CASRGLAESGDTQYF
TRBJ2-1 TRBV20-1 16 CSARSGTSGIYNEQFF
TRBJ1-5 TRBV19 15 CASRRGTLYNQPQHF
TRBJ1-4 TRBV19 13 CASSRGRDEKLFF
TRBJ2-2 TRBV29-1 13 CSGGQGRAGELFF
TRBJ2-1 TRBV5-1 12 CASSLEGEEQFF
TRBJ1-3 TRBV29-1 15 CSVATRGYSGNTIYF
TRBJ2-2 TRBV3-1 15 CASSRGPGEPGELSF
TRBJ2-7 TRBV19 15 CASSWGGVSSYEQYF
TRBJ1-2 TRBV19 17 CATTPRDRARLAYGYTF
TRBJ2-1 TRBV2 21 CASSQPPGTSGGRSSYNEQFF
TRBJ2-1 TRBV28 15 CASSRSGTISSEQFF